One and the same sample provided the 8 T cell receptor beta chains below, sequenced in a study of blood T cell repertoires in COVID-19. Data came from immunoSEQ multiplex PCR; TCRdb stores just in-frame clones and leaves some out. Seen here are some 67,000 clones, 75% to 85% observed once, and the top ten hold 6.3%. Sequenced input: peripheral blood. The origin of the receptors is a woman in her sixties or seventies with acute or convalescent COVID-19.

The genes are TRBV5-1 and TRBJ1-5; D not resolved. Germline V CDR1 and CDR2: SGHRS, YFSETQ. CDR3 length equals 15 residues. V lost 3 bases to trimming and J lost 2 bases, with 12 bases between them. The DNA for the CDR3 is TGCGCCAGCAGCTCCGGGGTTGAGGGCAATCAGCCCCAGCATTTT. Encoded protein: CASSSGVEGNQPQHF.

As regards this clone: Relative to the germline gene, one junction end is altered; a read error may explain this. CDR3 bases: TGTGCCAGCAGAGAAGGGGACAGCCAGGGCCACGAGCAGTACTTC. This gives the protein CASREGDSQGHEQYF. The chain is built from TRBV6-1 and TRBJ2-7, with TRBD1 identical over 7 bases. This CDR3 comprises 15 residues. Germline V CDR1 and CDR2: MNHNS, SASEGT.

The chain is built from TRBV27 and TRBJ1-2; D call uncertain. The CDR3 has 13 residues. Germline-derived CDR1 and CDR2 are MNHEY and SMNVEV (reference sequence). Trimming pared 7 bases from V and 6 bases from J, leaving 15 bases between. The CDR3 region has the DNA TGTGCCAGCAAATTAGGTTTACAGAATGGCTACACCTTC. Residues: CASKLGLQNGYTF.

This chain links TRBV6-5 with TRBJ2-5; TRBD1 matches 10 bases. The V segment lost 6 bases and the J segment 5 bases; nucleotides outside the gene matches: 3. The CDR3 has 13 amino acids. Germline V gene lookup returns CDR1 MNHEY and CDR2 SVGAGI. The CDR3 sequence is CASRGTGVETQYF. The CDR3 DNA reads as TGTGCCAGCAGGGGGACAGGGGTGGAGACCCAGTACTTC.

The chain carries TRBV12-5 and TRBJ1-2, with 8 bases identical to TRBD1. From germline, CDR1 is LGHNT and CDR2 FRNRAP. V lost 0 bases, J lost 8 bases, and 8 bases stayed unmatched. The CDR3 is 15 amino acids. For the CDR3, the DNA is TGTGCTAGTGGTTTGGTACCCGGACAGGGTCAAGGCTACACCTTC. It translates to CASGLVPGQGQGYTF. Supplemented by reference TRBV12-5 and TRBJ1-2, the full variable domain reads DARVTQTPRHKVTEMGQEVTMRCQPILGHNTVFWYRQTMMQGLELLAYFRNRAPLDDSGMPKDRFSAEMPDATLATLKIQPSEPRDSAVYFCASGLVPGQGQGYTFGSGTRLTVV.

This chain uses TRBV19 with TRBJ1-5; D is unclear. Trimming left V 3 bases short and J 2 bases short, with 14 bases between. The CDR3 contains 16 residues. From germline, CDR1 is LNHDA and CDR2 SQIVND (reference sequence). The CDR3 protein is CASSISGLHGNQPQHF. CDR3 DNA: TGTGCCAGTAGTATTTCAGGACTCCATGGCAATCAGCCCCAGCATTTT.

The rearrangement links TRBV11-2 to TRBJ1-3; the D gene is possibly TRBD1 (6 bases). The germline V gene encodes CDR1 SGHAT and CDR2 FQNNGV. V was trimmed by 1 base and J by 7 bases, leaving 14 bases between them. CDR3 length: 15 amino acids. CDR3 region: CASSLVPQGYNTIYF. CDR3 DNA: TGTGCCAGCAGCTTAGTTCCACAGGGTTATAACACCATATATTTT.

This chain links TRBV6-5 with TRBJ1-5; 8 positions match TRBD1. This CDR3 contains 15 residues. Trimming at V came to 6 bases and at J to 3 bases, leaving 7 bases not matched to a gene. Germline V CDR1 and CDR2: MNHEY, SVGAGI. The CDR3 region has the DNA TGTGCCAGCAGAGAGGGACAGGTCCTCAATCAGCCCCAGCATTTT. This codes for CASREGQVLNQPQHF.